The T cell receptor (beta chain) under discussion was sequenced for a study of OX40 agonist ivuxolimab in advanced cancers. Background on the study: Ivuxolimab, an agonist antibody against OX40 (CD134), was given to patients. In this trial design, patients received ivuxolimab intravenously at 0.01 to 10 mg/kg every 2 weeks. Study results and caveats: Average numbers of expanded clones were greater in CD8+ T cells than in CD4+. Dosing at 0.1 to 3.0 mg/kg was accompanied by clonal expansion of CD4+ and CD8+ blood T cells by week 6.

Trimming at V came to 5 bases and at J to 9 bases, leaving 5 bases not matched to a gene. Germline V gene data show CDR1 as SGHTA and CDR2 as FQGNSA. CDR3 length equals 14 residues. Sequencing was performed with immunoSEQ multiplex PCR; in TCRdb, only in-frame clones are kept and a portion is missing. The sample includes tens of thousands of clones, approximately 86% of them seen just once. As for this clone: Its target is unknown.

The receptor was derived from an adult with an advanced solid tumor such as melanoma, head and neck, liver or kidney cancer. Sample: CD4+ or CD8+ T cells sorted from blood, taken in a trial of the OX40 agonist ivuxolimab. This chain joins TRBV7-2 and TRBJ2-1; 12 nucleotides match TRBD1. CDR3 nucleotides: TGTGCCAGCAGCCGGGACAGGGGGCTTGGTGAGCAGTTCTTC. Protein product: CASSRDRGLGEQFF.